These 32 T cell receptor beta chains were sequenced from one sample in a study of blood T cell repertoires in COVID-19 (dated by TCRdb to the early 2020s). The library came from the immunoSEQ multiplex PCR assay. TCRdb limited this immuneACCESS table to in-frame rearrangements with V and J called. A share of clones is missing; checked studies link under half to unresolved V genes, and the rest is unexplained. Across this sample there are almost 90,000 clones, with 80% to 90% seen only once. Over 8.5% of the sample rests with the top ten. Sample: peripheral blood. These TCRs come from a man of 80 years or more with acute or convalescent COVID-19.

The chain recombines TRBV5-1 with TRBJ1-3, with TRBD1 as a possible D gene (5 bases). The V gene lost 4 bases and the J gene lost 3 bases, with 29 bases spanning the gap. The length of the CDR3 is 20 residues. Germline V gene data show CDR1 as SGHRS and CDR2 as YFSETQ. The CDR3 spells CASSPRPNLGLGVDGNTIYF. The CDR3 DNA reads TGCGCCAGCAGCCCCCGGCCAAATCTCGGCCTAGGGGTCGATGGAAACACCATATATTTT. The full variable domain, with the rest looked up from reference TRBV5-1 and TRBJ1-3, is KAGVTQTPRYLIKTRGQQVTLSCSPISGHRSVSWYQQTPGQGLQFLFEYFSETQRNKGNFPGRFSGRQFSNSRSEMNVSTLELGDSALYLCASSPRPNLGLGVDGNTIYFGEGSWLTVV.

The rearrangement uses TRBV4-1 and TRBJ2-2; possibly TRBD2 for D (5 bases). V was pared by 0 bases and J by 3 bases, with 8 bases between. This CDR3 is 15 amino acids long. In germline, CDR1 is MGHRA, CDR2 YSYEKL. In nucleotides, the CDR3 is TGCGCCAGCAGCCAAGAGGTGAGGGACACCGGGGAGCTGTTTTTT. It specifies CASSQEVRDTGELFF.

The chain joins TRBV3-1 (or the pseudogene TRBV3-2) to TRBJ1-2, with 8 bases lining up with TRBD1. This CDR3 is built from 15 residues. V dropped 4 bases and J dropped 4; count of bases not matched to a gene: 8. Germline V gene data show CDR1 as LGHDT and CDR2 as YNNKEL (reference sequence). CDR3 in amino acids: CASSPGSGQVYGYTF. The CDR3 nucleotides read TGTGCCAGCAGCCCCGGATCGGGACAGGTCTATGGCTACACCTTC.

This sequence joins TRBV20-1 and TRBJ2-7; TRBD2 might be the D (5 bases). Trimming stripped 5 bases from V and 6 bases from J, with 11 bases between. This CDR3 comprises 11 residues. CDR1 DFQATT and CDR2 SNEGSKA come from the germline V gene (reference sequence). This chain's CDR3 is CSAFGVGEQYF. CDR3 nucleotides: TGCAGTGCTTTCGGGGTTGGCGAGCAGTACTTC.

V gene TRBV7-9 combines with J gene TRBJ2-1; unclear D gene. The ends were cut back, 5 bases at V and 5 bases at J, with 7 bases in the middle. The germline CDR1 and CDR2 sequences are SEHNR and FQNEAQ (reference sequence). The CDR3 has 12 residues. The DNA for the CDR3 is TGTGCCAGCAGCCCCTCGGACAATGAGCAGTTCTTC. Translating it yields CASSPSDNEQFF. Full variable domain (rest looked up from reference TRBV7-9 and TRBJ2-1): DTGVSQNPRHKITKRGQNVTFRCDPISEHNRLYWYRQTLGQGPEFLTYFQNEAQLEKSRLLSDRFSAERPKGSFSTLEIQRTEQGDSAMYLCASSPSDNEQFFGPGTRLTVL.

This chain uses TRBV28 with TRBJ2-5; D unclear. Germline CDR1 reads MDHEN; CDR2 reads SYDVKM. V lost 2 bases and J 7 bases, leaving 11 bases between the germline ends. The CDR3 is 13 residues long. The CDR3 sequence: CASSLPAPGTQYF. Written as DNA, the CDR3 is TGTGCCAGCAGTTTACCCGCCCCAGGGACCCAGTACTTC.

This rearrangement joins TRBV24-1 to TRBJ2-2; D is unclear. The CDR3 contains 13 residues. V gave up 4 bases and J gave up 6 bases, with 8 bases separating them. Germline-derived CDR1 and CDR2 are KGHDR and SFDVKD. The CDR3 sequence: CATSERYAGELFF. In DNA form, the CDR3 reads TGTGCCACCAGTGAGCGCTACGCCGGGGAGCTGTTTTTT.

The chain carries TRBV5-6 and TRBJ2-5; no reliable D call. Trimming left V 6 bases short and J 1 base short, with 16 bases between. This CDR3 is 15 amino acids long. Germline CDR1 reads SGHDT; CDR2 reads YYEEEE. This CDR3 reads CASNHPRVGQETQYF. In DNA, the CDR3 is TGTGCCAGCAACCACCCCCGAGTTGGCCAAGAGACCCAGTACTTC. Drawing the rest from reference TRBV5-6 and TRBJ2-5, the complete variable domain is DAGVTQSPTHLIKTRGQQVTLRCSPKSGHDTVSWYQQALGQGPQFIFQYYEEEERQRGNFPDRFSGHQFPNYSSELNVNALLLGDSALYLCASNHPRVGQETQYFGPGTRLLVL.

This clone has more than one count but fewer than ten. The rearrangement links TRBV6-2 or TRBV6-3 to TRBJ1-6, with D tentatively TRBD1 (5 bases). This CDR3 is 16 amino acids long. The germline V gene encodes CDR1 MNHEY and CDR2 SVGEGT. V was pared by 0 bases and J by 3 bases, with 9 bases between. The CDR3 region is CASSYSGQNYNSPLHF. CDR3 DNA: TGTGCCAGCAGTTACTCGGGGCAGAACTATAATTCACCCCTCCACTTT.

This chain's CDR3 is CASSIGANFPEAFF. CDR3 DNA: TGTGCCAGTAGTATTGGGGCTAACTTTCCTGAAGCTTTCTTT. The V call is TRBV19, the J call TRBJ1-1; D is possibly TRBD1 (5 bases). Trimming took 3 bases from V and 6 from J, leaving 14 bases between them. The germline V gene encodes CDR1 LNHDA and CDR2 SQIVND (reference sequence). CDR3 size: 14 residues.

The rearrangement links TRBV7-2 to TRBJ2-7; TRBD1 matches 10 bases. V gave up 6 bases and J gave up 4 bases; unmatched junction bases: 6. This CDR3 contains 14 residues. Germline V gene lookup returns CDR1 SGHTA and CDR2 FQGNSA. For the CDR3, the DNA is TGTGCCAGCAGTCGTACGGGACAGGGGTACGAGCAGTACTTC. Translated: CASSRTGQGYEQYF. The full variable domain, with the rest looked up from reference TRBV7-2 and TRBJ2-7, is GAGVSQSPSNKVTEKGKDVELRCDPISGHTALYWYRQSLGQGLEFLIYFQGNSAPDKSGLPSDRFSAERTGGSVSTLTIQRTQQEDSAVYLCASSRTGQGYEQYFGPGTRLTVT.

The CDR3 protein is CASSPLQGRDTEAFF. CDR3 DNA sequence: TGTGCCAGCTCGCCTCTACAGGGCAGAGACACTGAAGCTTTCTTT. The J gene is TRBJ1-1, the V gene TRBV18, with a weak D call TRBD1 (6 bases). The CDR3 totals 15 residues. Deletions cut 6 bases from V and 3 bases from J, with 17 bases between. The germline V gene encodes CDR1 KGHSH and CDR2 LQKENI.

The chain employs TRBV3-1 (or the pseudogene TRBV3-2) and TRBJ2-3; 13 bases fit TRBD2. Germline values: CDR1 LGHDT, CDR2 YNNKEL (reference sequence). V shed 6 bases and J 4 bases; nucleotides not matched to a gene: 4. There are 15 residues in the CDR3. As DNA, the CDR3 is TGTGCCAGCAGGGGGACTAGCGGGGCGGCAGATACGCAGTATTTT. Translated, it gives CASRGTSGAADTQYF.

The genes are TRBV11-2 and TRBJ2-1; 7 bases fit TRBD2. V lost 2 bases and J lost 2; bases outside the gene matches: 3. The CDR3 has 15 residues. The germline gives CDR1 SGHAT, CDR2 FQNNGV. Here the CDR3 reads CASSLTGGTYNEQFF. The CDR3 coding sequence is TGTGCCAGCAGCTTAACGGGAGGCACCTACAATGAGCAGTTCTTC.

CDR3 sequence reads: CATSRGTGLNTEAFF. DNA of the CDR3: TGTGCCACCAGCAGAGGGACAGGGTTGAACACTGAAGCTTTCTTT. The chain joins TRBV15 to TRBJ1-1; TRBD1 matches 8 bases. The CDR3 totals 15 residues. V dropped 1 base and J dropped 0; count of bases not matched to a gene: 1. The germline V gene encodes CDR1 LNHNV and CDR2 YYDKDF (reference sequence).

This chain connects TRBV3-1 (or the pseudogene TRBV3-2) to TRBJ2-7; D is uncertain. Germline V gene data show CDR1 as LGHDT and CDR2 as YNNKEL (reference sequence). The CDR3 is 14 residues long. V lost 1 base to trimming and J lost 5 bases, with 12 bases between them. The CDR3 is CASSQGASRNEQYF. CDR3 DNA: TGTGCCAGCAGCCAAGGAGCGTCCCGCAACGAGCAGTACTTC.

The genes are TRBV19 and TRBJ2-3; 12 positions match TRBD2. The V and J ends lost 7 bases and 8 bases, in that order; junction bases with no gene match: 7. CDR3 length: 14 residues. CDR1 is LNHDA, CDR2 SQIVND, per germline (reference sequence). DNA of the CDR3: TGTGCCAGTACCCAGACTAGCGGGAGATCTACGCAGTATTTT. Translated: CASTQTSGRSTQYF.

This clone was counted only a few times. The chain employs TRBV19 and TRBJ1-3; 9 bases match TRBD1. V lost 7 bases, J lost 0 bases, and 10 bases stayed unmatched. The CDR3 covers 17 residues. CDR1 is LNHDA, CDR2 SQIVND, per germline (reference sequence). The CDR3, as DNA: TGTGCCAGTACCGGACAGGGGCCCACCAGCTCTGGAAACACCATATATTTT. Residues: CASTGQGPTSSGNTIYF.

The CDR3 loop is CASGELVEAGELFF. The CDR3 bases are TGTGCCAGCGGAGAACTAGTCGAAGCCGGGGAGCTGTTTTTT. The rearrangement links TRBV2 to TRBJ2-2; perhaps TRBD2 as D (5 bases). CDR3 length: 14 residues. Trimming left V 8 bases short and J 6 bases short, with 16 bases between. Germline loops: CDR1 SNHLY, CDR2 FYNNEI.

The chain joins TRBV3-1 (or the pseudogene TRBV3-2) to TRBJ1-1; 7 bases align to TRBD1. V dropped 6 bases and J dropped 3; count of bases not matched to a gene: 10. Germline assignment: CDR1 LGHDT and CDR2 YNNKEL (reference sequence). The CDR3 is made up of 15 amino acids. CDR3 protein: CASRRQGGEDTEAFF. The DNA of the CDR3 is TGTGCCAGCAGGAGGCAGGGGGGAGAGGACACTGAAGCTTTCTTT.

The gene calls are TRBV6-5 and TRBJ1-1; D gene uncertain. There are 15 residues in the CDR3. Germline V gene lookup returns CDR1 MNHEY and CDR2 SVGAGI. V lost 10 bases, J lost 1 base, and 19 bases lay in between. The CDR3 loop reads CATLSGDLGNTEAFF. For the CDR3, the DNA is TGTGCCACCCTCAGCGGGGATCTTGGGAACACTGAAGCTTTCTTT.

V usage is TRBV7-8 and J usage is TRBJ2-1; 7 bases align to TRBD1. The germline V gene encodes CDR1 SGHVS and CDR2 FQNEAQ. V was pared by 1 base and J by 8 bases, with 8 bases of the junction left unmatched. The CDR3 consists of 15 residues. The CDR3 spells CASSLVDRAVHEQFF. For the CDR3, the DNA is TGTGCCAGCAGCTTAGTCGACAGGGCCGTACATGAGCAGTTCTTC.

The gene calls are TRBV5-1 and TRBJ2-2; no clear D gene. The CDR3 has 15 residues. Germline V gene sequence: CDR1 SGHRS, CDR2 YFSETQ. Trimming removed 2 bases from V and 1 base from J, with 9 bases in between. The CDR3 DNA follows: TGCGCCAGCAGCTTCGGTGCCGGGAACACCGGGGAGCTGTTTTTT. Encoded protein: CASSFGAGNTGELFF.

V usage is TRBV28 and J usage is TRBJ1-5; D is possibly TRBD1 (6 bases). CDR3 size: 14 residues. V lost 8 bases to trimming and J lost 2 bases, with 13 bases between them. Germline CDR1 reads MDHEN; CDR2 reads SYDVKM. The CDR3 sequence: CASGRSGGNQPQHF. The CDR3 DNA reads as TGTGCCAGCGGCCGCTCAGGGGGCAATCAGCCCCAGCATTTT.

The rearrangement joins TRBV3-1 (or the pseudogene TRBV3-2) to TRBJ1-1, with unresolved D. Germline loops: CDR1 LGHDT, CDR2 YNNKEL (reference sequence). The CDR3 has 12 amino acids. V lost 7 bases to trimming and J lost 0 bases, with 6 bases between them. In nucleotides, the CDR3 is TGTGCCAGCACGCAGGTGAACACTGAAGCTTTCTTT. Translated: CASTQVNTEAFF.

The chain is built from TRBV10-3 and TRBJ1-4; 8 nucleotides match TRBD1. Germline loops: CDR1 ENHRY, CDR2 SYGVKD. V was clipped by 5 bases and J by 4 bases; unmatched bases: 3. This CDR3 has 14 amino acids. The CDR3, as DNA: TGTGCCATCAGTCCAGGGGGCCTTAATGAAAAACTGTTTTTT. Protein: CAISPGGLNEKLFF.

This chain links TRBV14 with TRBJ1-1; D might be TRBD1 (5 bases). The germline V and J ends were trimmed by 5 bases and 1 base, with 8 bases remaining between them. Germline CDR1 reads SGHDN; CDR2 reads FVKESK. This CDR3 has 13 amino acids. The CDR3 DNA sequence: TGTGCCAGCAGCGTACAGGAGAACACTGAAGCTTTCTTT. Translating it yields CASSVQENTEAFF.

The gene calls are TRBV19 and TRBJ1-5, with D unresolved. The length of the CDR3 is 13 residues. Germline V gene sequence: CDR1 LNHDA, CDR2 SQIVND (reference sequence). The V gene lost 1 base and the J gene lost 4 bases, with 5 bases spanning the gap. The CDR3 DNA is TGTGCCAGTAGTATAGGCTATAATCAGCCCCAGCATTTT. Its protein is CASSIGYNQPQHF.

This clone came up once. The V and J genes are TRBV6-6 and TRBJ2-5, with 11 bases matching TRBD2. With 5 bases clipped from V and 2 bases from J, the junction kept 4 bases outside the gene matches. This CDR3 is 15 amino acids long. Germline V gene data show CDR1 as MNHNY and CDR2 as SVGAGI (reference sequence). CDR3 residues: CASSLLAGAQETQYF. The CDR3 DNA is TGTGCCAGCAGTCTACTAGCGGGGGCACAAGAGACCCAGTACTTC.

The chain joins TRBV4-1 to TRBJ2-3, with D maybe TRBD1 (6 bases). Between the trimmed V and J ends, which lost 0 bases and 2 bases, there was a span of 12 bases. CDR3 size: 16 residues. CDR1 MGHRA and CDR2 YSYEKL come from the germline V gene. The CDR3 loop reads CASSQEGQGNTDTQYF. The CDR3 DNA reads as TGCGCCAGCAGCCAAGAGGGGCAGGGGAACACAGATACGCAGTATTTT.

The rearrangement joins TRBV3-1 (or the pseudogene TRBV3-2) to TRBJ2-5; possibly TRBD1 for D (5 bases). This CDR3 spans 13 amino acids. Germline V CDR1 and CDR2: LGHDT, YNNKEL (reference sequence). Trimming pared 4 bases from V and 3 bases from J, leaving 9 bases between. CDR3 protein: CASSPTEKETQYF. As DNA, the CDR3 is TGTGCCAGCAGCCCGACAGAGAAAGAGACCCAGTACTTC.

A word on this clone: The sample holds other DNA sequences that translate to the same CDR3. The V gene is TRBV5-1, the J gene TRBJ2-3; 7 bases map to TRBD2. The CDR3 is 16 amino acids. Germline V gene lookup returns CDR1 SGHRS and CDR2 YFSETQ. Trimming took 5 bases from V and 6 from J; bases not matched to a gene: 15. The CDR3 is CASSYGGGGRKDTQYF. CDR3 nucleotide sequence: TGCGCCAGCAGTTACGGTGGGGGGGGGAGAAAGGATACGCAGTATTTT.